This TCR beta chain was retrieved from a study of OX40 agonist ivuxolimab in advanced cancers. The repertoire was sequenced with immunoSEQ multiplex PCR; TCRdb's copy has only in-frame clones and lacks some. The sample holds around 67,000 clones; around 80% are singletons and the top ten take just under 2.5%. This clone appeared a single time. Germline CDR1 reads SGHAT; CDR2 reads FQNNGV. The CDR3 has 14 amino acids. V gave up 5 bases and J gave up 3 bases; unmatched junction bases: 6. The chain couples TRBV11-2 to TRBJ2-5; 7 bases agree with TRBD1. This receptor was taken from an adult with an advanced solid tumor such as melanoma, head and neck, liver or kidney cancer. The sample here was CD4+ or CD8+ T cells sorted from blood, taken in a trial of the OX40 agonist ivuxolimab. CDR3 sequence: CASSLRGSEETQYF. The CDR3 region has the DNA TGTGCCAGCAGCCTCAGGGGGAGTGAAGAGACCCAGTACTTC. Complete variable domain (other parts from reference TRBV11-2 and TRBJ2-5): EAGVAQSPRYKIIEKRQSVAFWCNPISGHATLYWYQQILGQGPKLLIQFQNNGVVDDSQLPKDRFSAERLKGVDSTLKIQPAKLEDSAVYLCASSLRGSEETQYFGPGTRLLVL.